Listed below are T cell receptor beta chains from one sample, sequenced in a study of Ad26.COV2.S vaccination and SARS-CoV-2 variants. Assay used: immunoSEQ multiplex PCR; TCRdb lists only in-frame clones, some missing. The data show about 350,000 clones, around 89% seen once. Material: peripheral blood, obtained in a trial of Ad26.COV2.S vaccine versus placebo. Receptors were obtained from a person between 18 and 59 years old who received the Ad26.COV2.S COVID-19 vaccine or a placebo. CDR3s include the opening cysteine and the closing phenylalanine or tryptophan. A D gene is named only where the DNA matches it firmly. Clone size, where shown, is once, few, many, or a class for clones that have expanded.

abundance	v_gene	j_gene	d_gene	CDR3nt	CDR3aa
.	TRBV6-5	TRBJ1-1	.	TGTGCCAGCGGCAGGGTGGGAGCTTTCTTT	CASGRVGAFF
.	TRBV6-2/TRBV6-3	TRBJ2-5	.	TGTGCCAGCAGTTACGGGGGGAATCGCCAAGAGACCCAGTACTTC	CASSYGGNRQETQYF
many	TRBV7-9	TRBJ2-7	.	TGTGCCAGCAGCTTCCCCAGTGGCTACGAGCAGTACTTC	CASSFPSGYEQYF
.	TRBV30	TRBJ2-1	TRBD2	TGTGCCTGGACCCGACTAGCGGGAGATGAGCAGTTCTTC	CAWTRLAGDEQFF
.	TRBV7-9	TRBJ1-1	.	TGTGCCAGCAGCCCTATGCGGAGCTTTAGTGGAGACACTGAAGCTTTCTTT	CASSPMRSFSGDTEAFF
once	TRBV6-5	TRBJ1-1	.	TGTGCCAGCAGCCGAGGGCCCGGCGCGACTTTCTTT	CASSRGPGATFF
.	TRBV3-1/TRBV3-2	TRBJ2-5	.	TGTGCCAGCAGTCAATTCCGGGACCAACCGGTGGCCCAGTACTTC	CASSQFRDQPVAQYF
.	TRBV7-8	TRBJ1-4	.	TGTGCCAGCAGCTCTAGGGGTAATGAAAAACTGTTTTTT	CASSSRGNEKLFF
.	TRBV24-1	TRBJ2-3	TRBD2	TGTGCCACCAGTGATCCCCGGGGTAGCGGGAGAGATACAGATACGCAGTATTTT	CATSDPRGSGRDTDTQYF
.	TRBV18	TRBJ2-3	.	TGTGCCAGCTCACCAGCCGATAGGAATACGCAGTATTTT	CASSPADRNTQYF
.	TRBV27	TRBJ1-6	.	TGTGCCAGCAGTTTGTTCCCCTGGTCTAGCGGGAGCTCCTATAATTCACCCCTCCACTTT	CASSLFPWSSGSSYNSPLHF
.	TRBV6-5	TRBJ1-2	.	TGTGCCAGCAGGCGGGCCGAAGGGAATTTTGGTGGCTACACCTTC	CASRRAEGNFGGYTF
.	TRBV9	TRBJ2-2	.	TGTGCCAGCAGCCGCCCAAGGTGGCAGTCGAACACCGGGGAGCTGTTTTTT	CASSRPRWQSNTGELFF
.	TRBV5-1	TRBJ1-1	.	TGCGCCAGCAGCCACGACGGAACGAACACTGAAGCTTTCTTT	CASSHDGTNTEAFF
.	TRBV7-9	TRBJ2-7	.	TGTGCCAGCAGCTTAGCGGGGGGCGGCAGTAACGAGCAGTACTTC	CASSLAGGGSNEQYF
.	TRBV18	TRBJ2-7	TRBD1	TGTGCCAGCTCACCGTCGGGACAGCCCTACGAGCAGTACTTC	CASSPSGQPYEQYF
.	TRBV4-2	TRBJ1-2	TRBD1	TGTGCCAGCAGCCAAGCCAACCCGGGGCAGGGGGCTTTTTATGGCTACACCTTC	CASSQANPGQGAFYGYTF
.	TRBV7-2	TRBJ2-7	.	TGTGCCAGCAGCTTACGGATGAGCGAGCAGTACTTC	CASSLRMSEQYF
.	TRBV19	TRBJ1-2	TRBD1	TGTGCCAGTATCGGGACAGGGAAGTTTAACTATGGCTACACCTTC	CASIGTGKFNYGYTF
.	TRBV9	TRBJ2-7	.	TGTGCCAGCAGCCCACGGGACAACCCGGTTAGCGAGCAGTACTTC	CASSPRDNPVSEQYF
.	TRBV5-4	TRBJ2-5	.	TGTGCCAGCAGCTTTCTTGAAGAAGAGACCCAGTACTTC	CASSFLEEETQYF
.	TRBV28	TRBJ2-7	.	TGTGCCAGCAGTTTGACTAGTTCCTCCTACGAGCAGTACTTC	CASSLTSSSYEQYF
.	TRBV13	TRBJ2-7	.	TGTGCCAGTCGGGCTTCAGGGAGCTCCTACGAGCAGTACTTC	CASRASGSSYEQYF
.	TRBV6-6	TRBJ1-5	.	TGTGCCAGCAGTTACTCGAGGCAGGTCTATCAGCCCCAGCATTTT	CASSYSRQVYQPQHF
.	TRBV5-5	TRBJ1-1	.	TGTGCCAGCAGCATACAGGACCTTGAAGCTTTCTTT	CASSIQDLEAFF
.	TRBV6-5	TRBJ2-3	TRBD1	TGTGCCAGCAGTTGGGGACAGGGGTCCACAGATACGCAGTATTTT	CASSWGQGSTDTQYF
.	TRBV7-8	TRBJ2-1	.	TGTGCCAGCAGCTTCCCTGCCTTGGGGCACAATGAGCAGTTCTTC	CASSFPALGHNEQFF
.	TRBV15	TRBJ1-2	TRBD1	TGTGCCACCAGCAGAGAAACGGGACAGGGCTATGGCTACACCTTC	CATSRETGQGYGYTF
.	TRBV7-2	TRBJ2-1	.	TGTGCCAGCAGCTTAATCCCGGGGTGGGAGCAGTTCTTC	CASSLIPGWEQFF
few	TRBV24-1	TRBJ2-7	TRBD2	TGTGCCACCACCTCTAGCGGGCAATCCTACGAGCAGTACTTC	CATTSSGQSYEQYF
.	TRBV30	TRBJ2-2	TRBD1	TGTGCCTGGAGTGTACTTCACAGGGGAGCCGGGGAGCTGTTTTTT	CAWSVLHRGAGELFF
.	TRBV6-5	TRBJ2-3	TRBD1	TGTGCCAGCAGCCAGACAGGGAATCCAGATACGCAGTATTTT	CASSQTGNPDTQYF
once	TRBV5-6	TRBJ1-2	.	TGTGCCAGCAGCCCCCGGGGCCTATATGGCTACACCTTC	CASSPRGLYGYTF
few	TRBV6-6	TRBJ1-1	TRBD1	TGTGCCAGCAGTAGGGGACAGAGCGATAGGCGCACTGAAGCTTTCTTT	CASSRGQSDRRTEAFF
.	TRBV6-5	TRBJ1-1	.	TGTGCCAGCAGCAGACAGTATCTTTCCACTGAAGCTTTCTTT	CASSRQYLSTEAFF
once	TRBV5-1	TRBJ2-2	.	TGCGCCAGCAGCTCGGGCAGGGGATCCGGGGAGCTGTTTTTT	CASSSGRGSGELFF
.	TRBV19	TRBJ2-6	TRBD2	TGTGCCAGTAGTAAGGGACTAGCGGGCACCTCTGGGGCCAACGTCCTGACTTTC	CASSKGLAGTSGANVLTF
.	TRBV5-1	TRBJ2-3	.	TGCGCCAGCAGCTTGGCCGAGGGCGGGATGCAGTATTTT	CASSLAEGGMQYF
.	TRBV6-1	TRBJ2-7	TRBD2	TGTGCCAGCAGTGACACCGGGACTAGCGTTTACGAGCAGTACTTC	CASSDTGTSVYEQYF
.	TRBV28	TRBJ1-6	.	TGTGCCAGCAGGGATAGGTATTCACCCCTCCACTTT	CASRDRYSPLHF
.	TRBV5-8	TRBJ2-5	.	TGTGCCAGCAGCTTGGGTTTTCGGCCGGGAGAAGAAGAGACCCAGTACTTC	CASSLGFRPGEEETQYF
.	TRBV5-1	TRBJ2-7	.	TGCGCCAGCAGCTTGGATTTCAGGTACGAGCAGTACTTC	CASSLDFRYEQYF
.	TRBV2	TRBJ1-3	.	TGTGCCAGCATGGTATTTTCAAACACCATATATTTT	CASMVFSNTIYF
.	TRBV19	TRBJ2-2	TRBD1	TGTGCCAGTAGCGAGGGGGCTTACCAGGCCGGGGAGCTGTTTTTT	CASSEGAYQAGELFF
.	TRBV9	TRBJ2-5	TRBD2	TGTGCCAGCAGCGTAGCGGGGGGGCGGTATGAGACCCAGTACTTC	CASSVAGGRYETQYF
.	TRBV7-6	TRBJ2-2	.	TGTGCCAGCAGCTCGGGGATAGGCGGGGAGCTGTTTTTT	CASSSGIGGELFF
.	TRBV14	TRBJ1-2	TRBD1	TGTGCCAGCAGCCCTCGGACAGGGCCCTTTGGCTACACCTTC	CASSPRTGPFGYTF
.	TRBV5-1	TRBJ2-6	.	TGCGCCAGCAGCTCCCGTGGAGGCTCTGGGGCCAACGTCCTGACTTTC	CASSSRGGSGANVLTF
.	TRBV7-8	TRBJ2-2	.	TGTGCCAGCAGCCTAGCCGGGGGACCCGGGGAGCTGTTTTTT	CASSLAGGPGELFF
.	TRBV2	TRBJ2-7	TRBD2	TGTGCCAGCAGTGAATATCCGGCGGGAGGGCCTCCCAGCTCCTACGAGCAGTACTTC	CASSEYPAGGPPSSYEQYF
.	TRBV9	TRBJ1-2	TRBD1	TGTGCCAGCAGCGTAGGACAGGGGGCTCCGGACGATGGCTACACCTTC	CASSVGQGAPDDGYTF
.	TRBV9	TRBJ2-5	TRBD2	TGTGCCAGCAGTTGGGGGGGAAGTGAGACCCAGTACTTC	CASSWGGSETQYF
.	TRBV19	TRBJ1-5	.	TGTGCCAGTAGTATAGAAAGAGGGCCCCAGCATTTT	CASSIERGPQHF
.	TRBV7-8	TRBJ2-4	TRBD2	TGTGCCAGCAGCTTGGGGACTACTGGGAACATTCAGTACTTC	CASSLGTTGNIQYF
once	TRBV7-2	TRBJ1-1	.	TGTGCCAGCAGCAACACGGTAACAGCTGAAGCTTTCTTT	CASSNTVTAEAFF
.	TRBV28	TRBJ2-3	.	TGTGCCAGCAGCTTTAGGGGGAGGGCAGATACGCAGTATTTT	CASSFRGRADTQYF
.	TRBV2	TRBJ2-1	TRBD2	TGTGCCAGCAGTGAAGGGTTTAGCGGGAGGGCCCTCTCCTACAATGAGCAGTTCTTC	CASSEGFSGRALSYNEQFF